The sequence of this TCR beta chain was determined in a study of control samples from healthy donors and cancer patients. Only in-frame clones appear in the TCRdb table, and some are missing; sequencing was by immunoSEQ multiplex PCR. The table records some 100,000 clones, 80% to 95% of them present only once. The germline V gene encodes CDR1 GTSNPN and CDR2 SVGIG (reference sequence). The CDR3 totals 14 residues. V was clipped by 0 bases and J by 2 bases, with 10 bases between them. This chain links TRBV30 with TRBJ1-2; maybe TRBD1 (5 bases). This clonotype originated in a human donor in good health. The donor label of this sample is uncertain. The sequenced sample consisted of blood. As DNA, the CDR3 is TGTGCCTGGAGTGTACGGGGGGTCAACTATGGCTACACCTTC. This translates into CAWSVRGVNYGYTF.